The TCR beta chain described here comes from a study of T cell responses to AZD1222 COVID-19 vaccine. Germline assignment: CDR1 MDHEN and CDR2 SYDVKM. Trimming cost V 2 bases and J 5 bases, with 9 bases left between them. The CDR3 spans 13 residues. The assay was immunoSEQ multiplex PCR, and TCRdb's table has in-frame clones only and misses some. Altogether fewer than 100,000 clones are present, around nine tenths being singletons, with the ten largest covering roughly 10%. This chain uses TRBV28 with TRBJ1-1; no clear D gene. The TCR sequence derives from an adult who received the AZD1222 COVID-19 vaccine. Source: peripheral blood, taken 28 days after the second AZD1222 dose. The chain's CDR3 is CASSLVRRTEAFF. CDR3 sequence (DNA): TGTGCCAGCAGTTTAGTACGGAGAACTGAAGCTTTCTTT.